A single sample gave rise to the 11 T cell receptor beta chains below, sequenced in a study of T cell responses to AZD1222 COVID-19 vaccine. Profiled with immunoSEQ multiplex PCR; TCRdb holds only in-frame clones, not every one. This table holds 95,000 to 100,000 clones, around 84% found once. This sample comprised peripheral blood, obtained on day 0 of AZD1222 vaccination. The receptors were gathered from an adult in good health.

The V gene is TRBV2, the J gene TRBJ2-6; TRBD1 is a possible D gene (5 bases). Germline CDR1 is SNHLY and CDR2 is FYNNEI. V was shortened by 4 bases and J by 0 bases, with 10 bases between the two germline ends. There are 16 residues in the CDR3. CDR3 region: CASSAGHFSGANVLTF. The CDR3 DNA reads as TGTGCCAGCAGTGCCGGACACTTCTCTGGGGCCAACGTCCTGACTTTC.

This rearrangement joins TRBV5-4 to TRBJ2-7; perhaps TRBD2 as D (6 bases). The V gene lost 0 bases and the J gene lost 6 bases, with 19 bases spanning the gap. Germline assignment: CDR1 SGHNT and CDR2 YYREEE (reference sequence). The CDR3 runs to 16 residues. The CDR3 nucleotides are TGTGCCAGCAGCTTGGACAATGGCGGGGTGGCCCTCGAGCAGTACTTC. It is translated as CASSLDNGGVALEQYF.

The chain joins TRBV28 to TRBJ1-1, with D hard to call. Trimming pared 2 bases from V and 1 base from J, leaving 23 bases between. The CDR3 has 19 residues. CDR1 is MDHEN, CDR2 SYDVKM, per germline. The CDR3 region has the DNA TGTGCCAGCAGTTTACCCCGGGCGGGAACCGTTCTTGGGAACACTGAAGCTTTCTTT. Its translation is CASSLPRAGTVLGNTEAFF.

The rearrangement joins TRBV4-3 to TRBJ1-2; 10 bases are shared with TRBD1. The CDR3 is 16 residues long. Germline values: CDR1 LGHNA, CDR2 YSLEER. V trimming: 1 base; J trimming: 4 bases; junction bases outside the gene matches: 6. The CDR3 spells CASSQVGTGVFYGYTF. DNA for the CDR3: TGCGCCAGCAGCCAAGTGGGGACAGGGGTGTTCTATGGCTACACCTTC.

The J gene is TRBJ1-4, the V gene TRBV21-1. TRBV21-1 is labeled a pseudogene. The CDR3 length is 13 residues. The CDR3 nucleotides are TGTGCCAGCAGCACGGGCGGAAATGAAAAACTGTTTTTT. Translated: CASSTGGNEKLFF.

This rearrangement joins TRBV5-1 to TRBJ2-3; tentatively, D is TRBD2 (5 bases). Germline V gene sequence: CDR1 SGHRS, CDR2 YFSETQ. The CDR3 is made up of 15 amino acids. V lost 2 bases to trimming and J lost 2 bases, with 12 bases between them. This CDR3 is CASSLLGQPTDTQYF. For the CDR3, the DNA is TGCGCCAGCAGCTTACTAGGCCAGCCCACAGATACGCAGTATTTT.

V is TRBV7-9 and J is TRBJ1-1; no clear D. In germline, CDR1 is SEHNR, CDR2 FQNEAQ (reference sequence). Trimming removed 2 bases at V and 8 bases at J, with 15 bases between. CDR3 length: 14 residues. Here the CDR3 DNA reads TGTGCCAGCAGCTTAAATTCGCTGGCAGAGGAAGCTTTCTTT. Amino acids: CASSLNSLAEEAFF. The entire variable domain, with the rest obtained from reference TRBV7-9 and TRBJ1-1, is as follows: DTGVSQNPRHKITKRGQNVTFRCDPISEHNRLYWYRQTLGQGPEFLTYFQNEAQLEKSRLLSDRFSAERPKGSFSTLEIQRTEQGDSAMYLCASSLNSLAEEAFFGQGTRLTVV.

This sequence joins TRBV6-2 or TRBV6-3 and TRBJ1-1, with D unresolved. Germline V gene sequence: CDR1 MNHEY, CDR2 SVGEGT. Trimming cost V 4 bases and J 11 bases, with 11 bases left between them. The CDR3 covers 11 residues. DNA for the CDR3: TGTGCCAGCAGTTTCTCCTTTACTGCTTTCTTT. Translated: CASSFSFTAFF.

A few counts support this clone. This chain uses TRBV7-8 with TRBJ2-4, with 7 positions matching TRBD2. V shed 8 bases, J shed 4 bases, and the junction held 23 bases outside the gene matches. Germline-derived CDR1 and CDR2 are SGHVS and FQNEAQ. CDR3 length: 19 residues. CDR3 coding DNA: TGTGCCAGCCGGGCGGCAGGGCTTTGGGAGGGCCGGGGGAAAAACATTCAGTACTTC. This encodes CASRAAGLWEGRGKNIQYF.

In regard to this clone: One junction end does not reproduce the germline sequence, and a read error may be involved. This rearrangement joins TRBV4-2 to TRBJ2-7, with D uncertain. From germline, CDR1 is LGHNA and CDR2 YNFKEQ. CDR3 length: 13 residues. CDR3: CASSQERGQSVHF. The CDR3 DNA sequence: TGTGCCAGCAGCCAAGAGAGAGGCCAGTCAGTACACTTC.

The chain has TRBV5-4 and TRBJ1-1, with D unresolved. The germline CDR1 and CDR2 sequences are SGHNT and YYREEE (reference sequence). Deletions cut 1 base from V and 4 bases from J, with 8 bases between. The CDR3 has 13 residues. Here the CDR3 reads CASSLMEGTEAFF. The CDR3 DNA follows: TGTGCCAGCAGCTTGATGGAGGGCACTGAAGCTTTCTTT.